This TCR beta chain is drawn from a study of T cell responses to AZD1222 COVID-19 vaccine. Assay: immunoSEQ multiplex PCR; the TCRdb copy retains only in-frame clones and omits some. The repertoire consists of around 120,000 clones, with about 93% occurring once and the leading ten covering 4% to 6%. Samples with a second dose at about 4 or about 12 weeks were pooled together. Study results and limitations: White British ancestry dominated among donors, who included more females, and clonal diversity was possibly underestimated. Two doses of AZD1222 preceded a rise in Spike-specific TCR breadth and depth.

The CDR3 runs to 16 residues. The germline V and J ends were trimmed by 0 bases and 3 bases, with 16 bases remaining between them. Germline V gives CDR1 SGHRS, CDR2 YFSETQ. As for this clone: Its antigen remains unknown.

The rearrangement links TRBV5-1 to TRBJ2-7; D call uncertain. The source is an adult who received the AZD1222 COVID-19 vaccine. The input for sequencing was peripheral blood, taken 28 days after the second AZD1222 dose. CDR3 in DNA: TGCGCCAGCAGCTTGGAGGTGGGCCCCGTTTACTACGAGCAGTACTTC. Translated: CASSLEVGPVYYEQYF.